This TCR beta chain derives from a study of response to subunit inactivated influenza vaccine. TCRdb re-derived calls from the RT-PCR reads in MiXCR, one entry per CDR3 protein. The sample lists around 600,000 distinct CDR3 sequences; 11% were seen once. Germline CDR1 DFQATT, CDR2 SNEGSKA (reference sequence). The V and J ends lost 0 bases and 3 bases, in that order; junction bases with no gene match: 11. The CDR3 length is 16 residues. A few counts support this clonotype. Its specificity is not known. Study results and caveats: The study's authors posited that every seasonal influenza vaccination enlists few new T cells.

These data were also filed under a second study, of T cells expressing NK-cell markers. This second study says: In generating TCR beta cDNA, 5'RACE template switching with UMIs was used. Sorted CD3+CD56+NKG2C+, CD3+CD56+NKG2C- and CD3+CD56-NKG2C+ T cells supplied TCR beta repertoires.

The sequence derives from a man in his fifties who received an inactivated influenza vaccine. The chain links TRBV20-1 to TRBJ2-7; 7 bases map to TRBD2. The source was PBMCs from blood, collected on the day of vaccination. CDR3 bases: TGCAGTGCTAGAGATCTTCTTGGGGCTAGCGGCTACGAGCAGTACTTC. This sequence encodes CSARDLLGASGYEQYF.